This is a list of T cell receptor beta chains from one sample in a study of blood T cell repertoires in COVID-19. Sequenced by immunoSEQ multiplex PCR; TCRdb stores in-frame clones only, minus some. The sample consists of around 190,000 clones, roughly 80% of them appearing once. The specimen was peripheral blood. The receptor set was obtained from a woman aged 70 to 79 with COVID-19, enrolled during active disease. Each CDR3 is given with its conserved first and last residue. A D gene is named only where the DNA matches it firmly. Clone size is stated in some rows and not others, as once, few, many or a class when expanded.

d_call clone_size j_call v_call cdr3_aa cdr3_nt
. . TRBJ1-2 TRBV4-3 CASSQVPASYGYTF TGCGCCAGCAGCCAAGTCCCAGCGTCCTATGGCTACACCTTC
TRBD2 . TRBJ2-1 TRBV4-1 CASSQDIGGVYNEQFF TGCGCCAGCAGCCAAGATATTGGGGGGGTTTACAATGAGCAGTTCTTC
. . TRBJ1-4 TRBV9 CASSRGQSNEKLFF TGTGCCAGCAGCCGTGGACAGTCTAATGAAAAACTGTTTTTT
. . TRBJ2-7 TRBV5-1 CASSLPVAGEQYF TGCGCCAGCAGCTTGCCGGTTGCCGGGGAGCAGTACTTC
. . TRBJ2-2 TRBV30 CAWRKGPIANTGELFF TGTGCCTGGAGGAAGGGGCCAATCGCGAACACCGGGGAGCTGTTTTTT
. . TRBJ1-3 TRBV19 CASSPRPRQNTIYF TGTGCCAGTAGTCCCCGACCGCGACAAAACACCATATATTTT
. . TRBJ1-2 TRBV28 CASSFGEYGYTF TGTGCCAGCAGTTTTGGGGAGTATGGCTACACCTTC
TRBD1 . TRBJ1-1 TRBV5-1 CASSSQGGNTEAFF TGCGCCAGCAGTTCGCAGGGGGGAAACACTGAAGCTTTCTTT
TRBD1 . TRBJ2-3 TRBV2 CASGEGQGAIGTQYF TGTGCCAGCGGGGAGGGACAGGGGGCGATAGGTACGCAGTATTTT
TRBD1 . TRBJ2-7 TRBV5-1 CASSFGQGGGEQYF TGCGCCAGCAGCTTTGGACAGGGAGGTGGCGAGCAGTACTTC
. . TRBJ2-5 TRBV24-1 CATSDPRGLWETQYF TGTGCCACCAGTGACCCCAGGGGATTGTGGGAGACCCAGTACTTC
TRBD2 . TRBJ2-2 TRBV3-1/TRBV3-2 CASSQDRGGNGELFF TGTGCCAGCAGCCAAGATCGGGGGGGCAACGGGGAGCTGTTTTTT
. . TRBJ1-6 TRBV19 CASSPGRTYNSPLHF TGTGCCAGTAGTCCAGGAAGGACCTATAATTCACCCCTCCACTTT
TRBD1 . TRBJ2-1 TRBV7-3 CASSFIGQGYNEQFF TGTGCCAGCAGCTTTATCGGACAGGGGTACAATGAGCAGTTCTTC
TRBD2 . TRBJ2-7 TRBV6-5 CASSYSTSGRSKEQYF TGTGCCAGCAGTTACTCTACTAGCGGGAGGTCGAAAGAGCAGTACTTC
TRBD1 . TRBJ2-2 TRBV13 CASSGTGGNTGELFF TGTGCCAGCAGCGGGACAGGGGGCAACACCGGGGAGCTGTTTTTT
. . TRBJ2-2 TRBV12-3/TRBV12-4 CASSPYGELFF TGTGCCAGCAGTCCCTACGGGGAGCTGTTTTTT
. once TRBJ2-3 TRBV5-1 CASSPLQITDTQYF TGCGCCAGCAGCCCACTACAAATCACAGATACGCAGTATTTT